This T cell receptor beta chain was sequenced for a study of blood T cells in healthy people across ages. The CDR3 runs 14 residues. The germline CDR1 and CDR2 sequences are SEHNR and FQNEAQ (reference sequence). V was pared by 0 bases and J by 6 bases, with 9 bases between. Regarding this clonotype: Antigen unknown.

Primed by a sample-barcoded 5' primer and a J-beta primer mix, a second PCR proceeded for 7 to 11 cycles. One entry per CDR3 protein, called by TCRdb with MiXCR from the 5' RACE reads. There are 780,000 or so distinct CDR3 sequences in the sample; 20% to 25% occur only once, and under 4% lies in the top ten. Findings and limits, study-wide: Expanded clonotype changes were possibly confounded by unknown donor CMV status. The unsorted PBMCs prevented any conclusive comparison of naive versus antigen-experienced cells.

These same data were also listed under a study on T cells of mothers and their children.

The chain carries TRBV7-9 and TRBJ2-1; no firm D call. The source material was blood. The TCR sequence derives from a boy between 10 and 17 years old in good health. CDR3: CASSLAVVTNEQFF. DNA for the CDR3: TGTGCCAGCAGCTTAGCGGTTGTGACCAATGAGCAGTTCTTC.